This TCR beta chain was observed in a study of Graves' ophthalmopathy and Graves' hyperthyroidism. Presentation of ophthalmopathy in the donors involved moderate-to-severe activity, CAS ≥3, NOSPECS ≥4 and a duration under 3 months. Pregnancy or lactation, uncontrolled infections and other autoimmune diseases were grounds for excluding patients. Study-wide findings and caveats: Blood also contained most of the expanded thyroid clonotypes above 0.001 frequency. From stable hyperthyroidism, ophthalmopathy was separated by a 13-signature model with around 90% sensitivity and under 84% specificity.

V was clipped by 4 bases and J by 1 base; unmatched bases: 0. Germline V CDR1 and CDR2: MNHEY, SVGEGT. This CDR3 contains 15 residues. Amplification from RNA transcripts yielded the TCR beta CDR3 regions. Second-round multiplex PCR came after a first-round RT-PCR that employed HTBI primers. A single record per CDR3 protein comes from TCRdb applying MiXCR to the multiplex PCR reads. This table has 150,000 to 200,000 distinct CDR3 sequences, roughly two fifths appearing once. This clonotype was counted ten times or more. Its antigen is not identified. This clonotype was sampled from a man aged 25 to 45 with Graves' ophthalmopathy. Sequencing used peripheral blood. The chain links TRBV6-2 or TRBV6-3 to TRBJ2-5; 13 nucleotides match TRBD2. For the CDR3, the DNA is TGTGCCAGCAGTTGGACTAGCGGGAGCCAAGAGACCCAGTACTTC. Amino acids: CASSWTSGSQETQYF.